Listed here are 14 T cell receptor beta chains from one sample, sequenced in a study of T cells in Graves' hyperthyroidism and ophthalmopathy. Amplified regions were TCR beta CDR3 sequences from RNA transcripts. TCR CDR3 regions were first amplified by RT-PCR with HTBI primers. One entry per CDR3 protein results from TCRdb running MiXCR on the multiplex PCR reads. The top ten hold around a quarter of the sample, which has 500,000 to 550,000 distinct CDR3 sequences, less than 25% seen once. The specimen sequenced was blood. These receptors came from a young man with Graves' hyperthyroidism.

A remark on this clonotype: A read error may be the cause here, since a much bigger clone is one base away. This sequence joins TRBV30 and TRBJ1-5; D is perhaps TRBD1 (6 bases). The V and J ends lost 2 bases and 9 bases respectively, with 11 bases between them. This CDR3 is 12 amino acids long. CDR1 is GTSNPN, CDR2 SVGIG, per germline (reference sequence). The CDR3 DNA sequence: TGTGCCTGGAGTAAACAGGGAGGGCCCCAGCATTTT. Protein sequence: CAWSKQGGPQHF.

This clonotype has a count of ten or more. The J gene is TRBJ2-7, the V gene TRBV6-1; 8 bases are a match to TRBD1. This CDR3 is 14 amino acids long. V lost 5 bases, J lost 2 bases, and 5 bases stayed unmatched. Looked up from germline, CDR1 is MNHNS and CDR2 is SASEGT. In DNA, the CDR3 is TGTGCCAGCAGTCTGGGACAGGCGACCTACGAGCAGTACTTC. Its protein product is CASSLGQATYEQYF.

This clonotype has a count of ten or more. The CDR3 region has the DNA TGTGCCAGCAGTGAAGGGCTTGGACTAGCGGGGGACCAAGAGACCCAGTACTTC. Encoded protein: CASSEGLGLAGDQETQYF. The chain couples TRBV2 to TRBJ2-5; 13 nucleotides match TRBD2. The germline CDR1 and CDR2 sequences are SNHLY and FYNNEI. The J segment lost 0 bases and the V segment lost 1 base, leaving 5 bases of the junction unmatched. The CDR3 contains 18 residues.

This clonotype was observed at least ten times. The rearrangement joins TRBV9 to TRBJ1-2; D ambiguous. The CDR3 spans 15 residues. V lost 0 bases and J 2 bases, leaving 11 bases between the germline ends. Germline V gene sequence: CDR1 SGDLS, CDR2 YYNGEE. This chain's CDR3 is CASSVAVTLNYGYTF. DNA of the CDR3: TGTGCCAGCAGCGTAGCTGTTACATTAAACTATGGCTACACCTTC.

This clonotype was counted many times. The rearrangement joins TRBV27 to TRBJ1-3; unclear D gene. Germline V gene sequence: CDR1 MNHEY, CDR2 SMNVEV (reference sequence). Trimming took 2 bases from V and 4 from J, leaving 6 bases between them. The CDR3 is 13 residues long. CDR3 in DNA: TGTGCCAGCAGTTTAATGGGCGGAAACACCATATATTTT. Translation: CASSLMGGNTIYF.

The chain uses TRBV5-4 and TRBJ1-3, with D perhaps matching TRBD1 (5 bases). This CDR3 has 17 residues. Trimming stripped 1 base from V and 6 bases from J, with 20 bases between. Germline V gives CDR1 SGHNT, CDR2 YYREEE (reference sequence). CDR3 sequence: CASSLIRGRESENTIYF. CDR3 sequence (DNA): TGTGCCAGCAGCTTGATTAGGGGCAGGGAGTCAGAAAACACCATATATTTT. The variable domain in full, completed from reference TRBV5-4 and TRBJ1-3, reads ETGVTQSPTHLIKTRGQQVTLRCSSQSGHNTVSWYQQALGQGPQFIFQYYREEENGRGNFPPRFSGLQFPNYSSELNVNALELDDSALYLCASSLIRGRESENTIYFGEGSWLTVV.

The V and J genes are TRBV28 and TRBJ2-7; tentatively, D is TRBD1 (5 bases). The CDR3 is 13 amino acids. Trimming removed 5 bases at V and 4 bases at J, with 12 bases between. The germline V gene encodes CDR1 MDHEN and CDR2 SYDVKM. CDR3: CASSIGVGYEQYF. The CDR3 coding sequence is TGTGCCAGCAGTATAGGGGTGGGGTACGAGCAGTACTTC. Variable domain in full (rest from reference TRBV28 and TRBJ2-7): DVKVTQSSRYLVKRTGEKVFLECVQDMDHENMFWYRQDPGLGLRLIYFSYDVKMKEKGDIPEGYSVSREKKERFSLILESASTNQTSMYLCASSIGVGYEQYFGPGTRLTVT.

There are many counts of this clonotype. The rearrangement links TRBV6-2 or TRBV6-3 to TRBJ2-7; D call uncertain. Germline V gives CDR1 MNHEY, CDR2 SVGEGT. Deletions cut 4 bases from V and 5 bases from J, with 12 bases between. This CDR3 has 13 amino acids. This CDR3 reads CASSLSLSHEQYF. CDR3 coding DNA: TGTGCCAGCAGTTTATCCCTAAGCCACGAGCAGTACTTC.

This clonotype has just a few counts. J is TRBJ1-1 and V is TRBV11-3; no definite D call. Per the germline V gene, CDR1 is SGHNT and CDR2 is YENEEA. V was pared by 3 bases and J by 8 bases, with 19 bases between. CDR3 length equals 15 residues. The CDR3 nucleotides are TGTGCCAGCAGCTTGGATCTCGTGAGCCGCCTCGAAGCTTTCTTT. Translated: CASSLDLVSRLEAFF.

The chain combines TRBV5-1 with TRBJ1-3; D is undetermined. Trimming cost V 5 bases and J 0 bases, with 9 bases left between them. The CDR3 consists of 14 residues. Germline CDR1 SGHRS, CDR2 YFSETQ. CDR3 coding DNA: TGCGCCAGCAGGATTGGGGACTCTGGAAACACCATATATTTT. This encodes CASRIGDSGNTIYF.

This clonotype was detected once. The V gene is TRBV5-1, the J gene TRBJ1-6; no clear D. From germline, CDR1 is SGHRS and CDR2 YFSETQ. V lost 1 base and J lost 6, with 8 bases in between. This CDR3 is 14 amino acids long. CDR3: CASSLSLLNSPLHF. As DNA, the CDR3 is TGCGCCAGCAGCTTGAGTCTCCTTAATTCACCCCTCCACTTT.

This clonotype was detected many times. The rearrangement joins TRBV28 to TRBJ2-7; TRBD1 matches at 9 bases. Germline-derived CDR1 and CDR2 are MDHEN and SYDVKM. After removal of 4 bases from V and 3 bases from J, the junction contained 7 bases not matched to a gene. This CDR3 spans 15 amino acids. The CDR3 is CASSSPGQGRYEQYF. Here the CDR3 DNA reads TGTGCCAGCAGTTCCCCCGGACAGGGGCGCTACGAGCAGTACTTC.

This clonotype was picked up many times. The chain employs TRBV2 and TRBJ2-7, with no clear D. Trimming removed 0 bases at V and 12 bases at J, with 15 bases between. Germline CDR1 is SNHLY and CDR2 is FYNNEI. This CDR3 region has 13 residues. CDR3 in DNA: TGTGCCAGCAGTGAAGCCGCCAGCCCTGGAAGGTACTTC. It codes for CASSEAASPGRYF.

This clonotype was recorded many times. The rearrangement uses TRBV28 and TRBJ2-2, with 8 bases that match TRBD1. Trimming took 6 bases from V and 3 from J; bases not matched to a gene: 18. The CDR3 has 19 residues. Germline CDR1 MDHEN, CDR2 SYDVKM. The CDR3 loop is CASSPWGRGQRIDTGELFF. The CDR3 DNA is TGTGCCAGCAGCCCCTGGGGCAGGGGGCAACGAATCGACACCGGGGAGCTGTTTTTT. Based on the CDR3 plus reference TRBV28 and TRBJ2-2, the full variable domain is DVKVTQSSRYLVKRTGEKVFLECVQDMDHENMFWYRQDPGLGLRLIYFSYDVKMKEKGDIPEGYSVSREKKERFSLILESASTNQTSMYLCASSPWGRGQRIDTGELFFGEGSRLTVL.